A selection of T cell receptor beta chains follows, all from one sample in a study of blood T cells in healthy people across ages. TCRdb passed the 5' RACE reads through MiXCR, listing each CDR3 protein once. The sample lists over 750,000 distinct CDR3 sequences; 25% were seen once. The data were also submitted as part of a second study, on T cells of mothers and their children.

Sequenced input: blood. Source of these receptors: a boy between 10 and 17 years old in good health. CDR3s leave out the opening cysteine and the closing phenylalanine or tryptophan.

TRBV6-1 | ASRTGQGNYGYT
TRBV7-2 | ASSAQNYGYT
TRBV14 | ASSQGVSGLAH
TRBV4-2 | ASSQVAETQH
TRBV7-2 | ASSLEAGAEAF
TRBV4-3 | ASSPRQGWEQY
TRBV7-2 | ASSSDSRGTIY
TRBV7-2 | ASSPRDGIPNGYT
TRBV9 | ASSVVGGTVGEKLF
TRBV6-1 | AGSQGAIAGANVLT
TRBV27 | ASKWTATGELF
TRBV29-1 | SAKQGSYGYT
TRBV19 | ASTGRNTGELF
TRBV7-2 | ASSLDSETQY
TRBV28 | AIQPVVRTRAGELF
TRBV7-7 | ASSSGDNEQF
TRBV6-2/TRBV6-3 | ASLGLLVETQY
TRBV20-1 | SAEQGKQF
TRBV3-1 | ASSQDWSYNEQF
TRBV4-3 | ASSQDGTGAQPQH
TRBV7-2 | ASSSRTGQLGTEAF
TRBV27 | ASTATGNYGYT
TRBV29-1 | SVEDLGEEEETQY
TRBV28 | ASRRPGTGGTQY